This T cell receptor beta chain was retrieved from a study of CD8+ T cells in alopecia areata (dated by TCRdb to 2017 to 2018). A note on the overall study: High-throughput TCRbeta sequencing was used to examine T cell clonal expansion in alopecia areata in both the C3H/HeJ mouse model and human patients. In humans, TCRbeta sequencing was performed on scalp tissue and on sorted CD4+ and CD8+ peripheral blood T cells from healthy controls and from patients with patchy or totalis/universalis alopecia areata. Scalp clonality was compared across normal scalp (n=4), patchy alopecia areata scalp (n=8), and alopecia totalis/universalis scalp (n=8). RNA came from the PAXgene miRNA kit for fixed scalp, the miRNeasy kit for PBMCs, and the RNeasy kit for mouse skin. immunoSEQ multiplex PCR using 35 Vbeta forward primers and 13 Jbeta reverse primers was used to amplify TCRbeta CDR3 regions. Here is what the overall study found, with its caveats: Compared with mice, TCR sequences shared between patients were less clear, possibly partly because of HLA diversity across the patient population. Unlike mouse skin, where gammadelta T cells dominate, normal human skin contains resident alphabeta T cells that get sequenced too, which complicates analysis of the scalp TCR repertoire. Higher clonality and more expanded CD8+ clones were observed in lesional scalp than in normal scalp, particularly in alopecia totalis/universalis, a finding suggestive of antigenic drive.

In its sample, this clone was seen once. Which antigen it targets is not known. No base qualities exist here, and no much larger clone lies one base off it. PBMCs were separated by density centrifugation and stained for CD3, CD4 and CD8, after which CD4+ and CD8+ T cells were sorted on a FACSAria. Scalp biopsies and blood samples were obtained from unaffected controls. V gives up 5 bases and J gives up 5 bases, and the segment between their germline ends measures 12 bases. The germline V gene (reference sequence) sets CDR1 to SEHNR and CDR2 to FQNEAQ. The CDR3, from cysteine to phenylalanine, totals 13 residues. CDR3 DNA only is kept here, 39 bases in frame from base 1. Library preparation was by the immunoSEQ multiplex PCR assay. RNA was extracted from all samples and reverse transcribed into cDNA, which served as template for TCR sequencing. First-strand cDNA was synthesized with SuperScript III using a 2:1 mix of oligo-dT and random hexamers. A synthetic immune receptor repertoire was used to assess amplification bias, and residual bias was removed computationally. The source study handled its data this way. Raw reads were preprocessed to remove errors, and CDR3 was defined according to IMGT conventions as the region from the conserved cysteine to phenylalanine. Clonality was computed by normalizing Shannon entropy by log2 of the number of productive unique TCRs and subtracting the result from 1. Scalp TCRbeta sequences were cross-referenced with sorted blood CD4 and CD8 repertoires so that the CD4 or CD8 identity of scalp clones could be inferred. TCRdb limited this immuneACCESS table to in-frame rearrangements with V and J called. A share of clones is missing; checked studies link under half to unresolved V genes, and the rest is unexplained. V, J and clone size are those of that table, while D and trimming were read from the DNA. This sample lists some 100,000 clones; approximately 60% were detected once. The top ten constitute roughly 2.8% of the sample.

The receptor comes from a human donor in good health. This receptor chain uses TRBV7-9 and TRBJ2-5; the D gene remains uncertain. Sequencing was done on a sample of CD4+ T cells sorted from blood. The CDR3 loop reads CASSLTGAETQYF. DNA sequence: TGTGCCAGCAGCCTGACCGGCGCTGAGACCCAGTACTTC.